This T cell receptor beta chain was found in a study of cytomegalovirus exposure and HLA in healthy donors. Study-level background: Genetic ancestry analysis placed approximately 78% of the approximately 400 donors that were genotyped in the Caucasian-associated cluster.

Overall study results and limits: Reports credit the classifier with highly specific, highly sensitive diagnosis of cytomegalovirus status. A missense variant in DCLRE1C was later tied to TCR beta V- and J-gene trimming. From TCR beta sequences, most subjects' HLA-A and HLA-B alleles were reportedly predicted accurately.

PCR employed 60 Vbeta and 13 Jbeta primers. Produced via immunoSEQ multiplex PCR; TCRdb's table is partial and in-frame only. The sample lists about 110,000 clones; about 80% were seen once. A word on this clone: Its antigen remains unidentified.

This TCR was recovered from a female donor in good health and CMV-seropositive. Sequenced input: PBMCs.

CDR3 coding DNA: TGCAGCGTTGAGCCAAGGGGGGAGGGGGAGGGGCAGTTCTTC. It yields the protein CSVEPRGEGEGQFF. The gene calls are TRBV29-1 and TRBJ2-1, with D perhaps matching TRBD2 (7 bases). This CDR3 has 14 residues. The V gene lost 3 bases and the J gene lost 12 bases, with 21 bases spanning the gap. From germline, CDR1 is SQVTM and CDR2 ANQGSEA.